This T cell receptor beta chain was identified in a study of CD8 T cells in ankylosing spondylitis. Whole-study results and caveats: According to the report, clones linked to the disease were significantly enriched in matched synovial fluid samples taken from ankylosing spondylitis patients. Disease-associated clones were CD8+ and fairly uncommon in peripheral blood. Prior literature has documented some motif variants in synovial fluid and blood from reactive arthritis.

One entry per CDR3 protein, called by TCRdb with MiXCR from the 5' RACE reads. The table records around 320,000 distinct CDR3 sequences, around 20% of them present only once. The ends were cut back, 4 bases at V and 5 bases at J, with 14 bases in the middle. This CDR3 contains 13 residues. Germline CDR1 and CDR2: SQVTM and ANQGSEA. As for this clonotype: Its antigen remains unknown.

The specimen was blood, either unsorted or a sorted T cell fraction (not recorded which). The source of this sequence is a female donor with ankylosing spondylitis or in good health (not recorded which). This sequence joins TRBV29-1 and TRBJ2-5; D not certain. The CDR3 nucleotides are TGCAGCGTTGGTTTGGTACCAAGGGAGACCCAGTACTTC. This translates into CSVGLVPRETQYF.